The rows below give T cell receptor beta chains drawn from one sample of a study of identical twins. TCRdb reprocessed the 5' RACE reads via MiXCR and lists one record per CDR3 protein. The sample carries hundreds of thousands of distinct CDR3 sequences, roughly 12% recorded once. The data were also submitted as part of a second study, on yellow fever vaccine responses in identical twins.

What was sequenced was PBMCs. The origin of the receptors is a woman aged 18-30 years in good health. CDR3s include the opening cysteine and the closing phenylalanine or tryptophan. Each record gives: CDR3 DNA, CDR3 protein, V gene, J gene, D gene, clone size. The D gene is left open where the match is weak. Clone size is shown for a subset of rows, as once, few, many or a class of expanded clone.

TGTGCCAGCAGACTTGGACTAGCGGGAGGCTATGAGCAGTTCTTC	CASRLGLAGGYEQFF	TRBV3-1	TRBJ2-1	TRBD2	-
TGTGCCAGCAGTTTACCTGGGACAGACAATCAGCCCCAGCATTTT	CASSLPGTDNQPQHF	TRBV28	TRBJ1-5	TRBD1	-
TGCAGCGTTGAAGCTAGCGGAGGGCGGTGGGAGACCCAGTACTTC	CSVEASGGRWETQYF	TRBV29-1	TRBJ2-5	TRBD2	many
TGTGCCAGCAAATCCGGGACAGTAAACTACAATGAGCAGTTCTTC	CASKSGTVNYNEQFF	TRBV28	TRBJ2-1	TRBD1	-
TGTGCCAGCAGTTACTCGGAGTTAACGAACACTGAAGCTTTCTTT	CASSYSELTNTEAFF	TRBV6-6	TRBJ1-1	-	few
TGCGCCAGCAGCTTGGTGGGCGGAAGCTCCTACAATGAGCAGTTCTTC	CASSLVGGSSYNEQFF	TRBV5-1	TRBJ2-1	-	many
TGTGCCAGCAGCGTATCCTCCCCACTAGCGGGGGGCTTTGGGGCCAACGTCCTGACTTTC	CASSVSSPLAGGFGANVLTF	TRBV9	TRBJ2-6	TRBD2	-
TGTGCCAGCAATAGTTATCGGACAGGGAAGGAGGAGACCCAGTACTTC	CASNSYRTGKEETQYF	TRBV6-2/TRBV6-3	TRBJ2-5	TRBD1	few
TGCGCCAGCAGCCAAGAGGGGACTAGCGGACCCGGGGAGTACTTC	CASSQEGTSGPGEYF	TRBV4-1	TRBJ2-7	TRBD2	-
TGTGCCAGCAGCTTAGCCGGGACAGGGGGCCAGTCTGCGAACACCGGGGAGCTGTTTTTT	CASSLAGTGGQSANTGELFF	TRBV11-1	TRBJ2-2	TRBD1	few
TGTGCCAGCAGCCAAGTGGGGAGTAGCGGGAGTGTCTCCTACGAGCAGTACTTC	CASSQVGSSGSVSYEQYF	TRBV3-1	TRBJ2-7	TRBD2	-
TGCAGTGCGCGCGACGGACAGGGATGGGAGACCCAGTACTTC	CSARDGQGWETQYF	TRBV20-1	TRBJ2-5	TRBD1	few
TGCAGTGCTAGAACAGCTTTGGAAAAACTGTTTTTT	CSARTALEKLFF	TRBV20-1	TRBJ1-4	-	-
TGCAGCGTTGAAGGCCAGGGGGGGGGCGAGCAGTACTTC	CSVEGQGGGEQYF	TRBV29-1	TRBJ2-7	-	-
TGTGCCAGCAGCGCATCCTCCTCACCTCGAGTAGTTGCTCAGTTCTTC	CASSASSSPRVVAQFF	TRBV3-1	TRBJ2-1	-	few
TGCGCCAGCAGCACCGGACAGTCCCTGGAGCAGTACTTC	CASSTGQSLEQYF	TRBV5-1	TRBJ2-7	-	-
TGTGCCAGCAGCCGCGGGGCGACCGGGGAGCTGTTTTTT	CASSRGATGELFF	TRBV12-3/TRBV12-4	TRBJ2-2	-	many
TGTGCCAGCAGTTGGACTAGCGGGAGTCGAGTCCAAGAGACCCAGTACTTC	CASSWTSGSRVQETQYF	TRBV28	TRBJ2-5	TRBD2	few
TGTGCCAGCAGCTTAGATGGGCCAGGGGCGGGAAACATTCAGTACTTC	CASSLDGPGAGNIQYF	TRBV11-3	TRBJ2-4	-	-
TGCAGTGCTAGCCCGACTCCCAGGGGAGGAGGGTGGTCCTACGAGCAGTACTTC	CSASPTPRGGGWSYEQYF	TRBV20-1	TRBJ2-7	-	few
TGTGCCATTGTCGCAAACACCGGGGAGCTGTTTTTT	CAIVANTGELFF	TRBV28	TRBJ2-2	-	many
TGTGCCAGCAGCGACCGGACAGGGTATAGTGAAGCTTTCTTT	CASSDRTGYSEAFF	TRBV13	TRBJ1-1	TRBD1	-
TGCGCCAGCAGCGGGACAGGAGCCCTCTCTGGAAACACCATATATTTT	CASSGTGALSGNTIYF	TRBV5-1	TRBJ1-3	TRBD1	few
TGCGCCAGCAGCCAAGGAGGGACTAGCGGTTTCTACGAGCAGTACTTC	CASSQGGTSGFYEQYF	TRBV4-1	TRBJ2-7	TRBD2	few
TGTGCCAGCAGTGGGACTGCCGCCTACGAGCAGTACTTC	CASSGTAAYEQYF	TRBV3-1	TRBJ2-7	-	few
TGCGCCAGCAGCCGGGGGGGCCAAACCGGGGAGCTGTTTTTT	CASSRGGQTGELFF	TRBV5-1	TRBJ2-2	TRBD2	few